This TCR beta chain comes out of a study of read filtering for tumor transcriptome and immune sequencing. Study at large: R-ISS stage counts were about 8 for I, 15 to 20 for II, six or seven for III. RNA-seq yielded only roughly 85 to 1,400 TCR reads, IR-seq about 4 to 10.27 million.

Overall study findings and caveats: Compared with RNA-seq, IR-seq gave much higher clonotype depth and reliability. Single-read clonotypes: roughly four fifths of IR-seq clonotypes (about 4% of reads), 74.6% of RNA-seq clonotypes (approximately 45% of reads).

A note on this clonotype: Its antigen remains unidentified. The junction departs from germline at one end; a sequencing error may be responsible.

Germline V lookup: CDR1 MDHEN, CDR2 SYDVKM. This CDR3 comprises 13 residues. Molecular barcoded adaptors covering alpha/delta and beta/gamma chains were used on 400 ng RNA. MiXCR was run by TCRdb on the reads, yielding one entry per CDR3 protein. Of fewer than 45,000 distinct CDR3 sequences listed, 13% were seen once; the top ten hold around 28%. The source material was a population of CD138-negative cells sorted from bone marrow. The chain has TRBV28 and TRBJ2-7, with D perhaps matching TRBD1 or TRBD2 (6 bases each). The TCR comes from a donor at least 40 years old with multiple myeloma. DNA for the CDR3: TGTGCCAGCAGCATAAGTTTTTCGGGGGCCGGATCCTTC. It codes for CASSISFSGAGSF.